This T cell receptor (beta chain) was found in a study of response to subunit inactivated influenza vaccine. The V end lost 3 bases, the J end lost 2 bases, and 17 bases lay between the germline ends. The CDR3 is made up of 16 amino acids. Germline CDR1 and CDR2: MNHNS and SASEGT. Each CDR3 protein gets one entry after TCRdb re-called the RT-PCR reads with MiXCR. The sample consists of 650,000 to 800,000 distinct CDR3 sequences, approximately 13% of them appearing once. The chain joins TRBV6-1 to TRBJ2-7, with D possibly called TRBD1 or TRBD2 (5 bases each). The specimen was PBMCs from blood, collected less than 15 days before vaccination. This receptor was taken from a middle-aged man who received an inactivated influenza vaccine. DNA of the CDR3: TGTGCCAGCAGTGAGGGGTACCGGGACGAACCCTACGAGCAGTACTTC. Translating it yields CASSEGYRDEPYEQYF.